This TCR beta chain came from a study of T cells in localized non-small cell lung cancer. Overall study results and limits: Adjacent uninvolved lung tissue had the highest T cell clonality, exceeding tumor.

Note on this clone: Its antigen is currently unknown.

Assay: immunoSEQ multiplex PCR; the TCRdb copy retains only in-frame clones and omits some. The sample records 3,500 to 4,000 clones, 25% being singletons. This CDR3 has 15 residues. The ends were cut back, 8 bases at V and 4 bases at J, with 18 bases in the middle. Germline CDR1 and CDR2: LNHDA and SQIVND (reference sequence). The material sequenced was lung tumor tissue, taken before any cancer treatment. This clonotype was obtained from a woman between 35 and 70 years old with stage I lung adenocarcinoma. The chain joins TRBV19 to TRBJ1-5; D gene unclear. CDR3: CASSSLGSMNQPQHF. CDR3 sequence (DNA): TGTGCCAGTTCCAGTTTGGGGTCCATGAATCAGCCCCAGCATTTT.